Shown below are 5 T cell receptor beta chains from a single sample sequenced in a study of T cells in localized non-small cell lung cancer. Clones were sequenced by immunoSEQ multiplex PCR, and TCRdb holds only the in-frame ones, with some missing. The data hold about 34,000 clones, with around 93% observed a single time. The sequencing used peripheral blood, collected before any cancer treatment. These receptors all stem from a female donor of 60 years or more with stage I lung adenocarcinoma.

This chain connects TRBV7-9 to TRBJ1-2, with D perhaps TRBD1 (6 bases). This CDR3 has 15 amino acids. The V gene's germline CDR1 is SEHNR and CDR2 FQNEAQ (reference sequence). V was trimmed by 2 bases and J by 5 bases, leaving 15 bases between them. The CDR3 region has the DNA TGTGCCAGCAGCTTATTGAACAGGGAGGGATATGGCTACACCTTC. This encodes CASSLLNREGYGYTF.

The V and J genes are TRBV6-5 and TRBJ1-1; no clear D gene. V was pared by 2 bases and J by 5 bases, with 12 bases between. From germline, CDR1 is MNHEY and CDR2 SVGAGI. The length of the CDR3 is 14 residues. CDR3 residues: CASSYDHGKTEAFF. CDR3 DNA sequence: TGTGCCAGCAGTTACGACCACGGGAAGACTGAAGCTTTCTTT.

CDR3 in amino acids: CASSSSRGRFGELFF. The CDR3 nucleotides read TGCGCCAGCAGCTCATCCAGGGGGCGGTTCGGGGAGCTGTTTTTT. The chain combines TRBV5-1 with TRBJ2-2; 8 bases map to TRBD1. Germline trimming cut 3 bases from V and 7 bases from J; bases unmatched to any gene: 8. Germline CDR1 reads SGHRS; CDR2 reads YFSETQ. The CDR3 is 15 residues long.

The V gene is TRBV5-1, the J gene TRBJ1-4; possibly TRBD1 for D (5 bases). The CDR3 totals 16 residues. CDR1 is SGHRS, CDR2 YFSETQ, per germline. V was clipped by 2 bases and J by 5 bases, with 16 bases between them. The CDR3 DNA sequence: TGCGCCAGCAGCTTTGAGGGGTTGGGAACCAATGAAAAACTGTTTTTT. It is translated as CASSFEGLGTNEKLFF.

The CDR3 region has the DNA TGTGCCAGCAGCTTAGGAGGGACAGGGTCGTATGAGCAGTTCTTC. This encodes CASSLGGTGSYEQFF. The chain uses TRBV7-2 and TRBJ2-1; 9 bases align to TRBD1. The V and J ends lost 1 base and 8 bases, in that order; junction bases with no gene match: 6. The CDR3 sequence is 15 residues long. Germline V lookup: CDR1 SGHTA, CDR2 FQGNSA.